The clone carrying this T cell receptor beta chain was found once. The data originate from a study of blood T cell repertoires in COVID-19. Whole-study context: The origin of the acute and convalescent COVID-19 samples was the United States, Italy and Spain. The cDNA or gDNA used as material had been derived from T cells, B-cell-depleted T cells, or PBMCs.

J gave up 1 base and V 9 bases, and 4 bases lay outside the gene matches. This CDR3 spans 14 amino acids. Germline V gives CDR1 SGHRS, CDR2 YFSETQ. Data came from immunoSEQ multiplex PCR; TCRdb stores just in-frame clones and leaves some out. This sample has fewer than 350,000 clones, with roughly 87% found just once. The chain employs TRBV5-1 and TRBJ2-1; 10 bases agree with TRBD2. The TCR was taken from a man in his thirties or forties with COVID-19, enrolled during active disease. The sequencing sample was made of peripheral blood. DNA of the CDR3: TGCGCCACTTCTAGCGGGGGATCCTACAATGAGCAGTTCTTC. Its translation: CATSSGGSYNEQFF.